The sequence of this T cell receptor beta chain was determined in a study of shared clonotypes between healthy human individuals. Only in-frame clones appear in the TCRdb table, and some are missing; sequencing was by immunoSEQ multiplex PCR. The sample records roughly 2.2 million clones, around 90% being singletons. With regard to this clone: The antigen is unknown.

Trimming cost V 5 bases and J 4 bases, with 12 bases left between them. This CDR3 comprises 13 residues. Germline CDR1 and CDR2: MNHEY and SMNVEV (reference sequence). The study's findings and limits: Only a few donors were included, so the genetic and exposure-history diversity represented was limited.

The chain links TRBV27 to TRBJ2-7; D not resolved. The TCR comes from a young man in good health. Some clones in this sample may be carry-over from other donors' samples. The sequenced material came from naive CD4+ T cells from PBMCs. Documented subset: CD45RA+ positively selected. CDR3 nucleotide sequence: TGTGCCAGCAGTCCCCTGGACCGGTACGAGCAGTACTTC. Its protein is CASSPLDRYEQYF.